The T cell receptor beta chain described here comes from a study of T cells in localized non-small cell lung cancer. For this clone: The antigen is undetermined.

Overall study findings and caveats: Clonality peaked in uninvolved adjacent lung rather than tumor. Those with higher blood T cell density had longer overall survival. There were a median 57 of the top 100 tumor clones appearing in adjacent lung.

Some clones are missing from TCRdb's copy, which holds only in-frame ones; the method was immunoSEQ multiplex PCR. The sample holds about 59,000 clones, 91% seen once. The origin of this receptor is a man aged 35 to 70 with stage I lung adenocarcinoma. This material consisted of peripheral blood, taken before any cancer treatment.

In nucleotides, the CDR3 is TGTGCCAGCAGTTCCCCGGACATTGCAACTAATGAAAAACTGTTTTTT. This codes for CASSSPDIATNEKLFF. The genes are TRBV28 and TRBJ1-4; maybe TRBD1 (5 bases). There are 16 residues in the CDR3. The V end was cut by 4 bases, the J end by 0 bases, with 12 bases between. Per germline, CDR1 MDHEN and CDR2 SYDVKM.